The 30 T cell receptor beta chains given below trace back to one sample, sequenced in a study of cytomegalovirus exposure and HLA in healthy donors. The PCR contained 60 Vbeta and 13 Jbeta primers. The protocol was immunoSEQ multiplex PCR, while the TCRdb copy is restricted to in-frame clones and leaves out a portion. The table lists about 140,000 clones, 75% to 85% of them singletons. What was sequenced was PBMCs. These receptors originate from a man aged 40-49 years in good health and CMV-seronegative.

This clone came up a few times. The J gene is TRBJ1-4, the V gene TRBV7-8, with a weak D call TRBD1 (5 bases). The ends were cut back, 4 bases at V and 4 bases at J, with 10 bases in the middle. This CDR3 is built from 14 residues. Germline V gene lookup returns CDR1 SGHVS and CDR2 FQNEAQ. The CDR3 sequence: CASSWGDHNEKLFF. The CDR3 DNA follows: TGTGCCAGCAGCTGGGGGGACCATAATGAAAAACTGTTTTTT.

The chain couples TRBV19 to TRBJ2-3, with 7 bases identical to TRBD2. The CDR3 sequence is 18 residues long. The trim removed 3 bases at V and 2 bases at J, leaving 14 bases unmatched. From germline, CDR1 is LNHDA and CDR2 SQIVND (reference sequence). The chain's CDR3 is CASSMAGTNKLPTDTQYF. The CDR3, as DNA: TGTGCCAGTAGTATGGCGGGGACTAATAAACTCCCCACAGATACGCAGTATTTT.

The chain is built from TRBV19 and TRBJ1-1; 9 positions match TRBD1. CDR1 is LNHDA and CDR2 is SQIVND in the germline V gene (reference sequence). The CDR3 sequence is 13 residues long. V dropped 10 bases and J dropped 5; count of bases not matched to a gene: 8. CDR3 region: CATQTGGNTEAFF. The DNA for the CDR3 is TGTGCCACCCAGACAGGGGGAAATACTGAAGCTTTCTTT.

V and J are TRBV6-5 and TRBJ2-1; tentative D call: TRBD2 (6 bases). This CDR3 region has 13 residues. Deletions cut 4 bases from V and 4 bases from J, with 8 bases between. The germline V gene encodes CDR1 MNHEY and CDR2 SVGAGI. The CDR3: CASSSGLYNEQFF. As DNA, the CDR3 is TGTGCCAGCAGTTCGGGACTTTACAATGAGCAGTTCTTC.

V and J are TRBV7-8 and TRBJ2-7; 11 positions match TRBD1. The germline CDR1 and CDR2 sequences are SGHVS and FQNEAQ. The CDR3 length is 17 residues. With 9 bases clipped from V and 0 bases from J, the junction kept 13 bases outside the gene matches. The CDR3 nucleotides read TGTGCCAGTACCGGCGGACAGGGGGCGTGGGGCTCCTACGAGCAGTACTTC. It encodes CASTGGQGAWGSYEQYF.

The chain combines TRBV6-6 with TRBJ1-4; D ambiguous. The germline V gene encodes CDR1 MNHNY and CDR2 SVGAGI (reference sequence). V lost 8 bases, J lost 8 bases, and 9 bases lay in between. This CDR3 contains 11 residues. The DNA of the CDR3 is TGTGCCAGCTCCCCGGGAGAAAAACTGTTTTTT. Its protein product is CASSPGEKLFF.

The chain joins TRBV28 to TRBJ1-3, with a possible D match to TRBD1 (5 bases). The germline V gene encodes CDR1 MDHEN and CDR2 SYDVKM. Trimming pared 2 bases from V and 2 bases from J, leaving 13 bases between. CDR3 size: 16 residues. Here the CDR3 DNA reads TGTGCCAGCAGTTTAAGTGGGACTCCTCCTGGAAACACCATATATTTT. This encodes CASSLSGTPPGNTIYF.

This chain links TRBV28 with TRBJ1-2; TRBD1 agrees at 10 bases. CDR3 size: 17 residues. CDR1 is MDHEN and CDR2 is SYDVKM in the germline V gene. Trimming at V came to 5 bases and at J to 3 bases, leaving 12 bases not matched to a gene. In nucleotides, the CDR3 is TGTGCCAGCAGTCGCATCGGGCGGGACAGGGGTCACTATGGCTACACCTTC. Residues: CASSRIGRDRGHYGYTF.

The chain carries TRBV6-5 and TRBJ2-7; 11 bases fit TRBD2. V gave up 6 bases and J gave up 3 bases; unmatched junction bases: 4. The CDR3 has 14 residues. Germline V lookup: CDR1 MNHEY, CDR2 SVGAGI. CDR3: CASRTSGGYYEQYF. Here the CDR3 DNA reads TGTGCCAGCAGAACTAGCGGGGGATACTACGAGCAGTACTTC.

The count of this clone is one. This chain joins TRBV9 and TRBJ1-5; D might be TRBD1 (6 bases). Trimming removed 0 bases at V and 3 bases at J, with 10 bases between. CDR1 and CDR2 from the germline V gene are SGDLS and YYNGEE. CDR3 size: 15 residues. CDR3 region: CASSVGTDTNQPQHF. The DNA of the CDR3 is TGTGCCAGCAGCGTAGGGACAGACACCAATCAGCCCCAGCATTTT.

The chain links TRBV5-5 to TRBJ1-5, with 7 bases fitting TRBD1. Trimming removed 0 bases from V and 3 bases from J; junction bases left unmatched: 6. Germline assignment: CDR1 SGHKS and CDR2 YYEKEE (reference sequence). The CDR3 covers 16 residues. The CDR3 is CASSLGLQGNNQPQHF. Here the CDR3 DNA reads TGTGCCAGCAGCTTGGGGCTACAGGGGAACAATCAGCCCCAGCATTTT.

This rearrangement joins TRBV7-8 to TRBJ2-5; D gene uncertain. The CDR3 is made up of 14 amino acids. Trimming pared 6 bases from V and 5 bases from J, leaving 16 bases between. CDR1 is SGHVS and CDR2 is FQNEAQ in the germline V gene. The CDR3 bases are TGTGCCAGCAGTTTTCCGAGCGTGACCGAGACCCAGTACTTC. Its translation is CASSFPSVTETQYF.

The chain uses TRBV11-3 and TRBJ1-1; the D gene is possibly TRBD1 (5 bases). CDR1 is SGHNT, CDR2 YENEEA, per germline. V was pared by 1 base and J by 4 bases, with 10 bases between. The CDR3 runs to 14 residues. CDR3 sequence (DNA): TGTGCCAGCAGCTTAGGCGGGGGATTCACTGAAGCTTTCTTT. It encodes CASSLGGGFTEAFF.

The CDR3 protein is CASSLERGPIYEQYF. In nucleotides, the CDR3 is TGTGCCAGCAGTCTTGAGCGGGGGCCCATCTACGAGCAGTACTTC. The chain combines TRBV6-5 with TRBJ2-5; 8 positions agree with TRBD2. The assigned J gene may be wrong: the sequence end matches TRBJ2-7 better. The CDR3 runs to 15 residues. The germline gives CDR1 MNHEY, CDR2 SVGAGI.

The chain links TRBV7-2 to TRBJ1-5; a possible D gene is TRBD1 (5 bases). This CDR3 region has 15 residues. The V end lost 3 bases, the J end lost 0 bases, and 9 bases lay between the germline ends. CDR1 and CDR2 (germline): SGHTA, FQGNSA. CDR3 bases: TGTGCCAGCAGCTTGGGGGAGGTTAGCAATCAGCCCCAGCATTTT. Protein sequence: CASSLGEVSNQPQHF. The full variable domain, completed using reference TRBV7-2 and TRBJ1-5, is GAGVSQSPSNKVTEKGKDVELRCDPISGHTALYWYRQSLGQGLEFLIYFQGNSAPDKSGLPSDRFSAERTGGSVSTLTIQRTQQEDSAVYLCASSLGEVSNQPQHFGDGTRLSIL.

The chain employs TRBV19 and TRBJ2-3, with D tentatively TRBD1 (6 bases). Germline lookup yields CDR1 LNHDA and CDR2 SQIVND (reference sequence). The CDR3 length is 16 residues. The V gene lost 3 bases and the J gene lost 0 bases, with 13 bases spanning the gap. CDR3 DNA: TGTGCCAGTAGTATCGGTGACAGGAGAAGCACAGATACGCAGTATTTT. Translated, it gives CASSIGDRRSTDTQYF.

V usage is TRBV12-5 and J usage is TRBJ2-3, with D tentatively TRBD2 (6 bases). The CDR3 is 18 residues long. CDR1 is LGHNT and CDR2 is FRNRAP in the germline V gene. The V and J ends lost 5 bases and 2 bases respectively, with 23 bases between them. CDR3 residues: CASGGGSISGSFTDTQYF. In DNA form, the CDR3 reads TGTGCTAGTGGTGGGGGAAGTATAAGCGGGTCCTTCACAGATACGCAGTATTTT.

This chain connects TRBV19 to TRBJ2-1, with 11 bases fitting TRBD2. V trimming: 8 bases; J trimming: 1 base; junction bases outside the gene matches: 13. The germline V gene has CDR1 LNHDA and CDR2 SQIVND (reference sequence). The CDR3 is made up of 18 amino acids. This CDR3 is CASGPSGGPLVSYNEQFF. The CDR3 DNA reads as TGTGCCAGTGGACCTAGCGGGGGGCCTTTAGTTTCCTACAATGAGCAGTTCTTC.

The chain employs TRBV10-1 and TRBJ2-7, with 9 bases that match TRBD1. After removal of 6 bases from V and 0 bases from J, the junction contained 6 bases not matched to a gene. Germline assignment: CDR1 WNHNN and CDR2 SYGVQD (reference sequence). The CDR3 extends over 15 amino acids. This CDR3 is CASSFGQGSSYEQYF. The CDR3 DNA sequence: TGCGCCAGCAGCTTTGGACAGGGGTCCTCCTACGAGCAGTACTTC.

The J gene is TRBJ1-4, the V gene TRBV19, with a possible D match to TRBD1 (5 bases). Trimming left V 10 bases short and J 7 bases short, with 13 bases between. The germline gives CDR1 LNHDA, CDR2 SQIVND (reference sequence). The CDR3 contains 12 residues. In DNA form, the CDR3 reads TGTGCCACCTCTCACGGGGGTGAAAAACTGTTTTTT. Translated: CATSHGGEKLFF.

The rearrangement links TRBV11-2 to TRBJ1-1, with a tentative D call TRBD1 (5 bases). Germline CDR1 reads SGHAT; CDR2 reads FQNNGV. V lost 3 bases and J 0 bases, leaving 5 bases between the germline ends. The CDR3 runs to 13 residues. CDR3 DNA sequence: TGTGCCAGCAGCTTGGGGCTGAACACTGAAGCTTTCTTT. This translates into CASSLGLNTEAFF.

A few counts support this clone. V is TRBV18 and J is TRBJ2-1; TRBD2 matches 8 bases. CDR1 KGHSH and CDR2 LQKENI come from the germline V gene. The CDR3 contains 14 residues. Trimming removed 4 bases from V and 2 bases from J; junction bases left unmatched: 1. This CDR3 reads CASSRGGTYNEQFF. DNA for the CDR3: TGTGCCAGCTCACGCGGGGGGACCTACAATGAGCAGTTCTTC.

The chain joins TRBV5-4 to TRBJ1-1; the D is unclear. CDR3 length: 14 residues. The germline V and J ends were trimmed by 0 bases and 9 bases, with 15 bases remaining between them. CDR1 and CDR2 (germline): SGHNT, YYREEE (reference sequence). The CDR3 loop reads CASSLGDPGSKAFF. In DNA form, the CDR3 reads TGTGCCAGCAGCTTGGGGGATCCGGGGTCAAAAGCTTTCTTT. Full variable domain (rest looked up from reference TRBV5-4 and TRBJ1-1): ETGVTQSPTHLIKTRGQQVTLRCSSQSGHNTVSWYQQALGQGPQFIFQYYREEENGRGNFPPRFSGLQFPNYSSELNVNALELDDSALYLCASSLGDPGSKAFFGQGTRLTVV.

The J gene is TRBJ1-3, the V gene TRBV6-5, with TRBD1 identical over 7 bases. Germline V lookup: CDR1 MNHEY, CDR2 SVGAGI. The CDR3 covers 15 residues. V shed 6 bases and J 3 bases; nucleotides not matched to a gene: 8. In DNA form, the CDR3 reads TGTGCCAGCAGGCGACAGGGAGAAATTGGAAACACCATATATTTT. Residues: CASRRQGEIGNTIYF.

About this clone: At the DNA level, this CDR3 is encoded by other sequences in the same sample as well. CDR3 sequence: CASSLGQSNQPQHF. Written as DNA, the CDR3 is TGTGCCAGCAGTCTTGGACAGAGCAATCAGCCCCAGCATTTT. The V gene is TRBV27, the J gene TRBJ1-5; D is possibly TRBD1 (6 bases). Germline V gives CDR1 MNHEY, CDR2 SMNVEV (reference sequence). The CDR3 covers 14 residues. V dropped 5 bases and J dropped 1 base, with 9 bases sitting between them.

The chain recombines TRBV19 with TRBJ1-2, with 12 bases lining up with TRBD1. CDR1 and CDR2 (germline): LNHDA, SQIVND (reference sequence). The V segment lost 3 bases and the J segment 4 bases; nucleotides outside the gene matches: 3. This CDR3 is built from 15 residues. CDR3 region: CASSMGTGGGYGYTF. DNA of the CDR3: TGTGCCAGTAGTATGGGGACAGGGGGCGGCTATGGCTACACCTTC.

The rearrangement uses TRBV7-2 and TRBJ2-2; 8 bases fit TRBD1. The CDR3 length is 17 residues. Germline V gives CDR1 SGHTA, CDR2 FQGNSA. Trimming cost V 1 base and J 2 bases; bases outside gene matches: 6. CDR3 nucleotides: TGTGCCAGCAGCTTAGTTCAGGGGGCGCCTAACACCGGGGAGCTGTTTTTT. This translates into CASSLVQGAPNTGELFF. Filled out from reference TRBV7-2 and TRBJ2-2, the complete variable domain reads GAGVSQSPSNKVTEKGKDVELRCDPISGHTALYWYRQSLGQGLEFLIYFQGNSAPDKSGLPSDRFSAERTGGSVSTLTIQRTQQEDSAVYLCASSLVQGAPNTGELFFGEGSRLTVL.

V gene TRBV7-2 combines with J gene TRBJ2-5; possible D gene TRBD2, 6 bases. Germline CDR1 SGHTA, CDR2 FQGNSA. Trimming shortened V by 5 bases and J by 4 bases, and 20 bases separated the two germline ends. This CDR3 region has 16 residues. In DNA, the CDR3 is TGTGCCAGCAGCCTCCTCTCAATGCGGGGAGGAGAGACCCAGTACTTC. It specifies CASSLLSMRGGETQYF.

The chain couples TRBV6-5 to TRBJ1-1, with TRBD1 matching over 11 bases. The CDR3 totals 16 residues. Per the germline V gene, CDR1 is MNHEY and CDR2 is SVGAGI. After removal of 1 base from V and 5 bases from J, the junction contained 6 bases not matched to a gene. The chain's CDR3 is CASSYWTGGRSTEAFF. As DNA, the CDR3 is TGTGCCAGCAGTTACTGGACAGGGGGCAGGTCAACTGAAGCTTTCTTT.

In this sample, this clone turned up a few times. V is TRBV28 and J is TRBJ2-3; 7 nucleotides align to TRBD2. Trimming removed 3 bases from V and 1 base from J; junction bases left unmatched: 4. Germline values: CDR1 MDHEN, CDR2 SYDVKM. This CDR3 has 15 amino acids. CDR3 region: CASSFRGVGTDTQYF. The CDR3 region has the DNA TGTGCCAGCAGTTTTCGGGGGGTCGGCACAGATACGCAGTATTTT.